This section outlines one T cell receptor beta chain sequence together with its context. This CDR3 spans 15 amino acids. V was pared by 3 bases and J by 6 bases, with 8 bases of the junction left unmatched. Per the germline V gene, CDR1 is SEHNR and CDR2 is FQNEAQ (reference sequence). This sample stems from a study of blood T cell repertoires in COVID-19. Repertoires were generated with immunoSEQ multiplex PCR, while TCRdb's copy carries only in-frame clones and drops some. Of some 100,000 clones listed, roughly 79% are singletons. This sequence originates from a human donor in a cohort sampled during active COVID-19. The chain recombines TRBV7-9 with TRBJ2-1; 7 bases fit TRBD1. Material for sequencing was peripheral blood. CDR3: CASSLGQGDLNEQFF. CDR3 in DNA: TGTGCCAGCAGCTTGGGCCAGGGGGATCTCAATGAGCAGTTCTTC.